The sequence of this TCR beta chain was determined in a study of neoadjuvant anti-PD-1 for oral cavity cancer. Study-wide background: Around day 43, patients without progression received a fourth nivolumab dose before surgery.

The time point here: after neoadjuvant nivolumab, at surgical resection. CDR3 length: 17 residues. V lost 0 bases to trimming and J lost 5 bases; unmatched junction nucleotides: 6. Germline V gives CDR1 MGHRA, CDR2 YSYEKL. Sequencing was performed with immunoSEQ multiplex PCR; in TCRdb, only in-frame clones are kept and a portion is missing. Of about 14,000 clones listed, roughly 73% are singletons. In its sample, this clone was seen a few times. The receptor was derived from a person aged 35-79 years with oral cavity squamous cell carcinoma. The chain links TRBV4-1 to TRBJ2-2; 10 bases align to TRBD2. Sequences were derived from PBMCs, sampled after nivolumab (anti-PD-1) treatment. CDR3 nucleotide sequence: TGCGCCAGCAGCCAAGATAGAACAGCGGGAGGGACCGGGGAGCTGTTTTTT. Translation: CASSQDRTAGGTGELFF.